This section outlines one T cell receptor beta chain sequence together with its context. This record comes from a study of blood T cell repertoires in COVID-19. CDR1 SGDLS and CDR2 YYNGEE come from the germline V gene. The CDR3 has 14 residues. V was shortened by 3 bases and J by 4 bases, with 13 bases between the two germline ends. Sequencing used immunoSEQ multiplex PCR; TCRdb keeps in-frame clones, though not all of them. The sample contains about 200,000 clones, roughly 90% of which appear only once. This receptor was identified in a man between 18 and 29 years old with active or convalescent COVID-19. The sequencing input was peripheral blood. The V gene is TRBV9, the J gene TRBJ2-5, with D maybe TRBD2 (6 bases). CDR3 protein: CASSALTSGETQYF. As DNA, the CDR3 is TGTGCCAGCAGCGCCCTGACTAGTGGAGAGACCCAGTACTTC.